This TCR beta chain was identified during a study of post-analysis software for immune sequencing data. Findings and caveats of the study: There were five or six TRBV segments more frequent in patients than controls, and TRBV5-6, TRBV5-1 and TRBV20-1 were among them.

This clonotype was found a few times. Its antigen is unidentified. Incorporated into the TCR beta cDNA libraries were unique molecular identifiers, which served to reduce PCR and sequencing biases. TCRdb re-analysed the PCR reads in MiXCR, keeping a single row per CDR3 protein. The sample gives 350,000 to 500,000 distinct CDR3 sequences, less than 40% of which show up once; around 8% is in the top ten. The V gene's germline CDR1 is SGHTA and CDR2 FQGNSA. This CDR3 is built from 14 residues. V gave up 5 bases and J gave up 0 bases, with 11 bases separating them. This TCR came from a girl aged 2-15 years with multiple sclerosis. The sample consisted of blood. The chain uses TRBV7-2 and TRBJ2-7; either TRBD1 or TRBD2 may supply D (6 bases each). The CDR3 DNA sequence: TGTGCCAGCAGCCGGGGGCAGTTCTCCTACGAGCAGTACTTC. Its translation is CASSRGQFSYEQYF.